This T cell receptor (beta chain) emerged from a study of blood T cell repertoires in COVID-19 (dated by TCRdb to the early 2020s). Looking at the study overall: Samples covering the acute and convalescent phases of COVID-19 were provided by collaborators in the United States, Italy and Spain. The prospective study material was composed of cDNA or gDNA derived from T cells, B-cell-depleted T cells, or PBMCs. Subjects who had been exposed to COVID-19, were actively infected with it, or had recovered from it provided the deeply sampled blood TCRbeta repertoires that made up the dataset. The repertoires were released in a freely available public database intended as a resource for research on the immune response to SARS-CoV-2. Samples came from the ongoing ImmuneRACE study (first 160 participants) plus 1,254 subjects from 6 global collaborators. Nearly every sample came with metadata listing a de-identified subject ID, COVID-19 status, age in years and sex. Where HLA class I and class II types were available, the types were taken from metadata supplied by the sample provider, not from assay-based typing.

V trim: 3 bases; J trim: 3 bases; unmatched bases: 2. CDR1 and CDR2 (SEHNR, FQNEAQ) derive from the germline V gene (reference sequence). The CDR3 holds 15 amino acids from the cysteine to the phenylalanine. Left in the record is the CDR3 DNA by itself, 45 bases read in frame from the first base. On the study overall, not on this receptor specifically: Clinical and demographic metadata were provided uncurated, with the amount varying by source and participant.

TCRbeta CDR3 regions were amplified from genomic DNA by means of the immunoSEQ Assay, a bias-controlled multiplex PCR. As for how the authors treated the data: The number of nucleated cells in each sample was estimated by amplification of reference gene primers within the assay. To quantify the absolute abundance of each unique TCRbeta CDR3 rearrangement, sequence reads were collapsed and filtered. For each sample, productive Simpson clonality was calculated as the square root of Simpson's diversity index across productive rearrangements. Sourced from immuneACCESS, this table was stored by TCRdb with only in-frame sequences that have V and J called. A share of the clones is absent; for the studies checked, an unresolved V gene accounts for under half, and the remainder has no known explanation. The DNA was the basis for D and trimming; V, J and clone size are from that table. This sample gives a few hundred thousand clones in total; about 90% of them show up just once. Jointly, the top ten make up about 1.8% of the sample.

Enrolling through a virtual design, the prospective study's participants ranged in age from roughly 18 to 89 years and lived across roughly 24 United States geographic areas. In the prospective study, cohorts were assigned on the basis of participant-reported clinical history obtained from a screening survey and a study questionnaire. Mobile phlebotomists in the prospective study collected whole blood, serum and a nasopharyngeal or oropharyngeal swab from every participant. Prospective study participants could optionally give additional blood draws and questionnaires over an approximately two-month period. Before DNA extraction, prospective study blood samples were shipped either frozen or at room temperature. In its sample, this clone was seen once. Its antigen has not been determined. Within one base of it there is no much larger clone, and no base qualities were kept.

The chain is assembled from TRBV7-9 and TRBJ1-4; TRBD1 aligns with 9 central bases. The source is a young woman with acute COVID-19. Sequenced: PBMCs or T cells enriched from blood (not recorded which). The CDR3 is CASSFGDRANEKLFF. The DNA sequence reads TGTGCCAGCAGCTTCGGGGACAGGGCTAATGAAAAACTGTTTTTT.